This entry lists 8 T cell receptor beta chains sequenced from one sample in a study of cytomegalovirus exposure and HLA in healthy donors. The PCR was carried out with 60 Vbeta primers and 13 Jbeta primers. The method was immunoSEQ multiplex PCR; TCRdb's version includes in-frame clones alone and lacks a portion of them. The sample lists about 140,000 clones; 77% were seen once. Sequencing was performed on PBMCs. These receptor sequences come from a female donor in good health and CMV-seronegative.

A word on this clone: One end of the junction is discordant with germline, which a read error may explain. The J gene is TRBJ2-2, the V gene TRBV29-1; 9 bases are shared with TRBD1. Per the germline V gene, CDR1 is SQVTM and CDR2 is ANQGSEA. The CDR3 contains 15 residues. CDR3 region: CSVKEPGQGTGELFF. The CDR3 DNA follows: TGCAGCGTTAAAGAGCCGGGACAGGGAACCGGGGAGCTGTTTTTT.

The V gene is TRBV25-1, the J gene TRBJ1-1; TRBD1 might be the D (6 bases). Germline V lookup: CDR1 MGHDK, CDR2 SYGVNS. The CDR3 loop spans 13 amino acids. V gave up 3 bases and J gave up 10 bases, with 15 bases separating them. The CDR3 sequence is CASSDHRALAAFF. In nucleotides, the CDR3 is TGTGCCAGCAGTGACCACAGGGCCCTTGCAGCTTTCTTT.

The chain links TRBV6-5 to TRBJ1-2; TRBD1 is a possible D gene (5 bases). The germline gives CDR1 MNHEY, CDR2 SVGAGI. Trimming left V 7 bases short and J 4 bases short, with 13 bases between. The CDR3 loop spans 13 amino acids. The CDR3 DNA follows: TGTGCCAGCAAGACGGGGGTGGGCTATGGCTACACCTTC. It is translated as CASKTGVGYGYTF.

This chain joins TRBV27 and TRBJ2-1; D call uncertain. Trimming cost V 2 bases and J 8 bases, with 19 bases left between them. The germline gives CDR1 MNHEY, CDR2 SMNVEV (reference sequence). The CDR3 totals 16 residues. This chain's CDR3 is CASSLVPQSLGDEQFF. The CDR3 region has the DNA TGTGCCAGCAGTTTAGTCCCGCAATCCCTGGGCGATGAGCAGTTCTTC.

This clone was recorded once. The chain recombines TRBV5-6 with TRBJ1-6; D is ambiguous. Germline loops: CDR1 SGHDT, CDR2 YYEEEE. Between the trimmed V and J ends, which lost 0 bases and 7 bases, there was a span of 11 bases. There are 15 residues in the CDR3. CDR3 DNA sequence: TGTGCCAGCAGCTTGGTCCGGGGAAACAATTCACCCCTCCACTTT. This sequence encodes CASSLVRGNNSPLHF.

The CDR3 coding sequence is TGTGCCAGCAGTGAAGGACAGGGGCAGTTCTTC. It translates to CASSEGQGQFF. This chain joins TRBV2 and TRBJ2-1; TRBD1 aligns across 7 bases. This CDR3 has 11 residues. Losses at the gene ends were 1 base for V and 12 bases for J; bases not matched to a gene: 0. Germline V gene sequence: CDR1 SNHLY, CDR2 FYNNEI.

This chain links TRBV21-1 with TRBJ1-5; TRBD1 is the table's D call, not checked against the DNA. TRBV21-1 is classified as a pseudogene. The CDR3 contains 15 residues. CDR3 sequence: CASSLGGPGNQPQHF. CDR3 nucleotide sequence: TGTGCCAGCAGCCTAGGGGGCCCGGGCAATCAGCCCCAGCATTTT.

In this sample, this clone turned up a few times. The rearrangement joins TRBV18 to TRBJ1-2, with 9 positions matching TRBD1. V dropped 3 bases and J dropped 8; count of bases not matched to a gene: 19. The CDR3 extends over 18 amino acids. Germline CDR1 and CDR2: KGHSH and LQKENI. The CDR3 loop is CASSPGQGLSSYRLGYTF. CDR3 nucleotides: TGTGCCAGCTCACCTGGACAGGGGTTGTCATCTTATCGGCTGGGCTACACCTTC.